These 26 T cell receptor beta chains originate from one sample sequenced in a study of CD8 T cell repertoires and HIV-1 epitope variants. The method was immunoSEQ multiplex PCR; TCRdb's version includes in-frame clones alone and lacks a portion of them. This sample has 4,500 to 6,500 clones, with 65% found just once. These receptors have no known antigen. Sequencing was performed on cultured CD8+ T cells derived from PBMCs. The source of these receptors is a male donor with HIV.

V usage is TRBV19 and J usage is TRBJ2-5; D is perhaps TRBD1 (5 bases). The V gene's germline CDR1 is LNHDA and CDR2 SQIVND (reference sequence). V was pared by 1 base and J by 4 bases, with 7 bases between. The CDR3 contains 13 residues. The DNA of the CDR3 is TGTGCCAGTAGTATAGTAGGGGTAGAGACCCAGTACTTC. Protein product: CASSIVGVETQYF.

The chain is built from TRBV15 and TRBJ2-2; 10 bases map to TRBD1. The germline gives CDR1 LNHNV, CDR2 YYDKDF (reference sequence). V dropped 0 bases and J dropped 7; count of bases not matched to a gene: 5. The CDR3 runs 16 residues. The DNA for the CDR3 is TGTGCCACCAGCAGAGAAAGACAGGGGGCAGTCGGGGAGCTGTTTTTT. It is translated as CATSRERQGAVGELFF.

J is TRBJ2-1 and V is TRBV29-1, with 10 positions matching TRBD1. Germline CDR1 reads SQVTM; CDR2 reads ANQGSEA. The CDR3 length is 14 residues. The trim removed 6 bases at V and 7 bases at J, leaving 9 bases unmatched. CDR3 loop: CSVMGGTGENEQFF. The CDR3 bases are TGCAGCGTCATGGGAGGGACAGGGGAGAATGAGCAGTTCTTC.

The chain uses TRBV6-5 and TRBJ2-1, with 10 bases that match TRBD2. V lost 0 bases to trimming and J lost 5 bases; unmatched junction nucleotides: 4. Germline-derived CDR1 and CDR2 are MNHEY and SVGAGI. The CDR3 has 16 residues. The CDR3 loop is CASSYSPSGGHNEQFF. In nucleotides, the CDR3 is TGTGCCAGCAGTTACTCGCCTAGCGGGGGACACAATGAGCAGTTCTTC.

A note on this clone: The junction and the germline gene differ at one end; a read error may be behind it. In DNA, the CDR3 is TGTGCTAGCAGCTTAGGCGGTTCTAGCGGAACGAATGAGCAGTTCTTC. This translates into CASSLGGSSGTNEQFF. The V gene is TRBV7-7, the J gene TRBJ2-1; 7 nucleotides line up with TRBD2. The CDR3 contains 16 residues. CDR1 is SSHAT and CDR2 is FNYEAQ in the germline V gene (reference sequence).

The DNA for the CDR3 is TGTGCCAGCAAGAGTACAGGGAGCACAGATACGCAGTATTTT. Protein product: CASKSTGSTDTQYF. The chain uses TRBV9 and TRBJ2-3; D might be TRBD1 (6 bases). The V end was cut by 6 bases, the J end by 0 bases, with 11 bases between. CDR1 SGDLS and CDR2 YYNGEE come from the germline V gene. This CDR3 region has 14 residues.

The CDR3 DNA follows: TGTGCCAGTAGTATCTCGTCGGGGGCTTACGAGCAGTACTTC. This translates into CASSISSGAYEQYF. The genes are TRBV19 and TRBJ2-7; D may correspond to TRBD1 or TRBD2 (6 bases each). V lost 3 bases and J lost 4, with 13 bases in between. The CDR3 spans 14 residues. CDR1 and CDR2 (germline): LNHDA, SQIVND (reference sequence).

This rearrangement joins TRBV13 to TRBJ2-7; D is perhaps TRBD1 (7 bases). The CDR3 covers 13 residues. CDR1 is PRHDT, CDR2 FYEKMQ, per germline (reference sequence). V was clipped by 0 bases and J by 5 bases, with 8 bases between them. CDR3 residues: CASSLGRGDEQYF. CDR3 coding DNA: TGTGCCAGCAGCTTAGGCAGGGGGGACGAGCAGTACTTC. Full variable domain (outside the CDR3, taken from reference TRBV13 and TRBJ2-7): AAGVIQSPRHLIKEKRETATLKCYPIPRHDTVYWYQQGPGQDPQFLISFYEKMQSDKGSIPDRFSAQQFSDYHSELNMSSLELGDSALYFCASSLGRGDEQYFGPGTRLTVT.

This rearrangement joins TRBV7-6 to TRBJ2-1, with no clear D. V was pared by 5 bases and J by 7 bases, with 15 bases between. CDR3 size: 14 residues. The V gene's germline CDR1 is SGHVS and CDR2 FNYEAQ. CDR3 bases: TGTGCCAGCAGCCCGGGCCTCCAGGCTAATGAGCAGTTCTTC. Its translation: CASSPGLQANEQFF.

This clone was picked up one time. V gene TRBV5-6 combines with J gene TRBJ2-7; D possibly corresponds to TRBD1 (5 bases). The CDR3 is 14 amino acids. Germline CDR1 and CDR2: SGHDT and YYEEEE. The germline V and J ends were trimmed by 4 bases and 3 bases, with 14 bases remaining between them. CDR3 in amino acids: CASSPPDTNYEQYF. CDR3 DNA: TGTGCCAGCAGCCCGCCGGACACCAACTACGAGCAGTACTTC.

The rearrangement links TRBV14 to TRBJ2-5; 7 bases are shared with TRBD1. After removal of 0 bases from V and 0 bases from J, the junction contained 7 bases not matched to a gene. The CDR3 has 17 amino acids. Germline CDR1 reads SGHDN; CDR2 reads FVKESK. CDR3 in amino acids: CASSQDTAGGYQETQYF. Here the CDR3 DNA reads TGTGCCAGCAGCCAAGATACAGCAGGGGGATACCAAGAGACCCAGTACTTC.

The CDR3 DNA reads TGCGCCAGCAGCCAAGACCCAGCGGGGGCCTCCAATGAGCAGTTCTTC. This sequence encodes CASSQDPAGASNEQFF. The chain couples TRBV4-1 to TRBJ2-1; 8 nucleotides agree with TRBD2. V dropped 0 bases and J dropped 6; count of bases not matched to a gene: 7. CDR3 length: 16 residues. Germline V gene data show CDR1 as MGHRA and CDR2 as YSYEKL.

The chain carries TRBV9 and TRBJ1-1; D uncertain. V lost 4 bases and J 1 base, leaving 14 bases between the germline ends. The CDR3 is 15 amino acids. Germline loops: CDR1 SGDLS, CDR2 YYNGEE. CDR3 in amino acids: CASSPGGETNTEAFF. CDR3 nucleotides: TGTGCCAGCAGCCCAGGCGGGGAAACGAACACTGAAGCTTTCTTT.

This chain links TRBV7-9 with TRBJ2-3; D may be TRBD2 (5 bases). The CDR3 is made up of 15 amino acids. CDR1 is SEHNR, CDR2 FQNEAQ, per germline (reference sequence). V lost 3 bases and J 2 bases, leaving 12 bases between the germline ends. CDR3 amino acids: CASSFQRRFTDTQYF. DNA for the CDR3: TGTGCCAGCAGCTTTCAGCGGAGGTTCACAGATACGCAGTATTTT.

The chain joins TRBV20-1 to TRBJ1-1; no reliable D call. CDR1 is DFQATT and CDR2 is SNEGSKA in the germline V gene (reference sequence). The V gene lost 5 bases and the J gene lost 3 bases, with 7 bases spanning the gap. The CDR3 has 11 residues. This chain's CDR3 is CSARAHTEAFF. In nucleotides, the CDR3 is TGCAGTGCTCGAGCCCACACTGAAGCTTTCTTT.

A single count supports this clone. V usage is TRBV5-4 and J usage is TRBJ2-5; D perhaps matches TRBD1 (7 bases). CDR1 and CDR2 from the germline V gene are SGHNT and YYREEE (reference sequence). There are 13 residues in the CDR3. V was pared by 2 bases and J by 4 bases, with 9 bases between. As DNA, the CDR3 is TGTGCCAGCAGCTTCAGGGGGGCAGAGACCCAGTACTTC. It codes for CASSFRGAETQYF.

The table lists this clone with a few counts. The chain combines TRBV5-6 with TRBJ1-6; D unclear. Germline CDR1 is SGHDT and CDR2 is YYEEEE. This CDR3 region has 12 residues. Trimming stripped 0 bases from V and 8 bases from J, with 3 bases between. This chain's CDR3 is CASSLDDSPLHF. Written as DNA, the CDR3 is TGTGCCAGCAGCTTGGACGATTCACCCCTCCACTTT.

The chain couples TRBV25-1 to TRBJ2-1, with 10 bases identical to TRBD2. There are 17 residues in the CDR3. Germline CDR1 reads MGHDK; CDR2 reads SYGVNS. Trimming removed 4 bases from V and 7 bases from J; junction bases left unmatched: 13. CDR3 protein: CASSGAGGPLAENEQFF. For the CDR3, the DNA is TGTGCCAGCAGTGGAGCGGGAGGGCCTTTGGCCGAAAATGAGCAGTTCTTC.

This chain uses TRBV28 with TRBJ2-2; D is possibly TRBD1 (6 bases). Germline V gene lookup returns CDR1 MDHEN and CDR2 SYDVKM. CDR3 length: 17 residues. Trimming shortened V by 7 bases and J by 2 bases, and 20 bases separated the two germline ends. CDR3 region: CASKGFFSGVNTGELFF. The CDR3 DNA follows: TGTGCCAGCAAAGGGTTTTTTTCAGGGGTTAACACCGGGGAGCTGTTTTTT.

CDR3 region: CASSLTRLKRGNIQYF. The CDR3 bases are TGTGCCAGCAGCTTGACAAGACTTAAGCGGGGAAACATTCAGTACTTC. The chain has TRBV7-3 and TRBJ2-4; TRBD2 matches 7 bases. This CDR3 spans 16 amino acids. Germline CDR1 is SGHTA and CDR2 is FQGTGA. Trimming took 3 bases from V and 6 from J; bases not matched to a gene: 11.

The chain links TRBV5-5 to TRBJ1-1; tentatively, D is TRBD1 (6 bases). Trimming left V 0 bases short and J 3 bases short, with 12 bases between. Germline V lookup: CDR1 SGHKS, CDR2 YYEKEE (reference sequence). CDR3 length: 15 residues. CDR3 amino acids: CASSLVQGFDTEAFF. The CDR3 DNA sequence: TGTGCCAGCAGCTTGGTACAGGGATTTGACACTGAAGCTTTCTTT.

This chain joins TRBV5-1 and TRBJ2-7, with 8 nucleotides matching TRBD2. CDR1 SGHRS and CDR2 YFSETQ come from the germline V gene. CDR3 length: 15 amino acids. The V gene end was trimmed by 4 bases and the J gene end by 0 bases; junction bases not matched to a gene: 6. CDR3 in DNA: TGCGCCAGCAGCCCTCTAGGGACTAGCTCCTACGAGCAGTACTTC. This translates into CASSPLGTSSYEQYF. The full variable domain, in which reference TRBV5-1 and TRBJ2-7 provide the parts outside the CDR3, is KAGVTQTPRYLIKTRGQQVTLSCSPISGHRSVSWYQQTPGQGLQFLFEYFSETQRNKGNFPGRFSGRQFSNSRSEMNVSTLELGDSALYLCASSPLGTSSYEQYFGPGTRLTVT.

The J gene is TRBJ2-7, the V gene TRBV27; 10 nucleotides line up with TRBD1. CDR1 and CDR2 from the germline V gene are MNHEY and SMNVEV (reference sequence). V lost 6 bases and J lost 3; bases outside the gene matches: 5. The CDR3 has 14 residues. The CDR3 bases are TGTGCCAGCAGCCCTGGGGACAGGGGCTACGAGCAGTACTTC. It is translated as CASSPGDRGYEQYF.

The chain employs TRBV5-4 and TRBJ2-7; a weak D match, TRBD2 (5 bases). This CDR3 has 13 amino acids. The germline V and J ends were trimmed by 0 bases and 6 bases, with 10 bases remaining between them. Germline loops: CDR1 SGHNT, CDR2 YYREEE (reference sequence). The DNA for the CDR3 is TGTGCCAGCAGCTTGGTCGAGCGGTCCGAGCAGTACTTC. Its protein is CASSLVERSEQYF.

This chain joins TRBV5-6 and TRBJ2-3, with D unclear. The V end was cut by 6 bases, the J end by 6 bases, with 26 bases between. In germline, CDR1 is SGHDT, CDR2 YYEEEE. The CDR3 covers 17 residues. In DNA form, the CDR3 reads TGTGCCAGCATAGGAGCCCGTGGACCAGATGAGGTCGATACGCAGTATTTT. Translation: CASIGARGPDEVDTQYF.

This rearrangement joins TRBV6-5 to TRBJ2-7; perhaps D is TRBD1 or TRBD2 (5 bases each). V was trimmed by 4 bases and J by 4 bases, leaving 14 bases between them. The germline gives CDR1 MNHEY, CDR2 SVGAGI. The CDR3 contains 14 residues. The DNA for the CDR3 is TGTGCCAGCAGTTGGCAGGGAGAAGGGTACGAGCAGTACTTC. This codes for CASSWQGEGYEQYF.